Sequencing of this TCR beta chain was carried out in a study of blood T cells in healthy people across ages (dated by TCRdb to the mid-2010s). Regarding the research as a whole: Template switching captured roughly one uniquely barcoded TCR beta cDNA molecule per two T cells in model experiments. To avoid experimental bias, donors of different ages were randomly spread across the sequencing lanes. The donors were divided into four age groups: young (average approximately 15 years), middle-aged (approximately 42), aged (approximately 62) and long-lived (roughly 82). The study analyzed two additional independent replicas of 1 million unique cDNA reads from the same blood draw for two donors, one aged 18 to 30 and one aged 80 or older. The study measured age-related changes in TCR beta repertoire diversity using deep sequencing normalized with unique cDNA molecular identifiers. Overall results and qualifications from the work: The CMV infection status of donors was not known, potentially confounding age-related changes in expanded clonotypes. The long-lived group showed more naive CD4+ T cells, fewer expanded clones and increased TCR diversity than the aged group, suggesting age selection. Observed TCR beta diversity per million T cells fell roughly linearly with age, and a significant reduction was already apparent by age approximately 40. Estimates of total diversity from one million sequenced T cells were regarded as lower bounds and underestimates. There was a strong correlation between observed TCR beta diversity and the percentage of naive T cells measured by flow cytometry. Conclusive comparison of naive and antigen-experienced compartments was prevented by the profiling of bulk unsorted PBMCs.

Systemically healthy Caucasian individuals from Russia, roughly 40 in total and aged about 6 to 100 years, were included as donors. Around 10 milliliters of peripheral blood were collected from each donor into EDTA-treated Vacutainer tubes. Ficoll-Paque density-gradient centrifugation was used to isolate PBMCs, with at least 7 million per sample. Total RNA, at least 6 micrograms per sample, was extracted from PBMCs with Trizol reagent. The percentages of naive CD45RAhigh/CD27high T cells were determined by flow cytometry on a PBMC aliquot from every donor. The library was made by 5' RACE. The listed sequencing device is Illumina HiSeq 2500. A second PCR of roughly 7 to 11 cycles was performed with a sample-barcoded 5' primer and a J-beta primer mix. A unique molecular identifier was introduced onto each TCR beta cDNA molecule by a template-switch 5' adaptor carrying 12 random nucleotides. Each sample yielded at least 2.5 million CDR3-containing paired-end reads. First-strand cDNA was synthesized from all RNA with the Mint cDNA synthesis kit, primed by a TRBC-specific oligonucleotide. Following uracil-DNA glycosylase treatment, all cDNA underwent a first 18-cycle PCR with the universal primers M1SS and BC2_uni_R. Concerning the study's data processing: For normalization, 1 million high-quality reads, each with a distinct molecular identifier, were randomly selected from each sample. Instead of being binned into consensus sequences, reads that shared molecular identifiers were thrown out. MiTCR, run with a Q25 quality threshold and the strictest error-elimination algorithm, handled CDR3 identification, clonotype clustering and error correction. Lower-bound total TCR beta diversity was estimated with a nonparametric unseen species model using Euler transformation. Starting from the raw public reads, TCRdb applied fastp trimming at Q25, assembled clones with MiXCR and retained in-frame beta chains. All rows with the same CDR3 protein become a single entry with the most common DNA and genes. The V and J calls here are based on TCRdb, not the publication. In all, the sample holds some 1,500,000 distinct CDR3 sequences, and approximately 39% of those were seen once. Of the sample, around 4% is held by the ten largest clones.

Comment on this clonotype: It lacks a known antigen. Within one base of it there is no much larger clone, and no base qualities were kept.

Reading the germline V gene gives CDR1 SGHTA and CDR2 FQGNSA. The CDR3, from cysteine to phenylalanine, totals 18 residues. The read is trimmed to its CDR3 DNA, 54 bases read in frame from base 1. V is pruned by 5 bases and J by 0 bases, leaving 15 bases of the junction without a gene match. The chain employs TRBV7-2 and TRBJ2-7, with 8 middle bases fitting TRBD1. Specimen: blood. This sequence originates from a woman younger than 30 in good health. The CDR3 is CASSRGGQVMSSSYEQYF. The sequenced DNA: TGTGCCAGCAGCAGAGGGGGACAGGTTATGTCAAGCTCCTACGAGCAGTACTTC.